This T cell receptor beta chain was recovered during a study of cytomegalovirus exposure and HLA in healthy donors. Germline assignment: CDR1 SGDLS and CDR2 YYNGEE. Trimming stripped 0 bases from V and 2 bases from J, with 18 bases between. CDR3 length: 18 amino acids. PCR used 60 Vbeta primers and 13 Jbeta primers. Method: immunoSEQ multiplex PCR; TCRdb's copy keeps in-frame clones and lacks some. The table has approximately 210,000 clones, roughly 77% seen once; the top ten hold around 1.4%. The chain couples TRBV9 to TRBJ2-1, with D possibly being TRBD2 (7 bases). The sample taken for sequencing was PBMCs. The source of this sequence is a woman between 45 and 60 years old in good health and CMV-seronegative. The CDR3 is CASSVEWGGGGTYNEQFF. CDR3 nucleotide sequence: TGTGCCAGCAGCGTAGAGTGGGGAGGGGGAGGGACCTACAATGAGCAGTTCTTC. The full variable domain, with the rest looked up from reference TRBV9 and TRBJ2-1, is DSGVTQTPKHLITATGQRVTLRCSPRSGDLSVYWYQQSLDQGLQFLIQYYNGEERAKGNILERFSAQQFPDLHSELNLSSLELGDSALYFCASSVEWGGGGTYNEQFFGPGTRLTVL.